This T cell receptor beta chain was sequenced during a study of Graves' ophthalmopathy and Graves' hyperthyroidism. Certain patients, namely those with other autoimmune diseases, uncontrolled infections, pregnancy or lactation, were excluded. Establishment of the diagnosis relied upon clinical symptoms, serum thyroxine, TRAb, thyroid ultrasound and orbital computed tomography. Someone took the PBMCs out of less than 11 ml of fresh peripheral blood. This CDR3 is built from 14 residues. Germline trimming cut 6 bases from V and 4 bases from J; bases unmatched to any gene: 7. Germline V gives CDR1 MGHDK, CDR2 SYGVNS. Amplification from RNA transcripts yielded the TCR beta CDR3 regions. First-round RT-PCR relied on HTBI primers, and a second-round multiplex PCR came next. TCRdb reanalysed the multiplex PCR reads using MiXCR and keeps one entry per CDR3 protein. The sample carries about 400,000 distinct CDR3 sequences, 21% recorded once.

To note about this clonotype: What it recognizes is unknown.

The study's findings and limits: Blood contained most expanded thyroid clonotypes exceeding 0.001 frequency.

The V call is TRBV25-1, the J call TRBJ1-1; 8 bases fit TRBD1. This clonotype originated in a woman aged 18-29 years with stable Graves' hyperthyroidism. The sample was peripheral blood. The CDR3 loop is CASREQGESTEAFF. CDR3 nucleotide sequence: TGTGCCAGCAGGGAACAGGGGGAAAGCACTGAAGCTTTCTTT. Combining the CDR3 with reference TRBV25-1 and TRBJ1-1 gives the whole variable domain EADIYQTPRYLVIGTGKKITLECSQTMGHDKMYWYQQDPGMELHLIHYSYGVNSTEKGDLSSESTVSRIRTEHFPLTLESARPSHTSQYLCASREQGESTEAFFGQGTRLTVV.